A selection of T cell receptor beta chains follows, all from one sample in a study of beta chain features in type 1 diabetes. Clones were read by immunoSEQ multiplex PCR, and TCRdb kept only the in-frame ones, dropping some. Of under 900,000 clones in the sample, roughly 16% were seen once. Sequencing input: naive CD4+ T cells from blood. Receptors originate from a woman younger than 35 in good health. Each CDR3 is given with its conserved first and last residue. Each record gives: J gene, V gene, D gene, clone size, CDR3 protein, CDR3 DNA. D genes are given only for firm matches. For some rows the clone size is stated as once, few or many, or as a class when expanded; others skip it.

j_call: TRBJ2-1
v_call: TRBV7-2
d_call: .
clone_size: few
cdr3_aa: CASSLEAHYNEQFF
cdr3_nt: TGTGCCAGCAGCTTAGAGGCCCACTACAATGAGCAGTTCTTC

j_call: TRBJ1-1
v_call: TRBV19
d_call: .
clone_size: few
cdr3_aa: CASSRGGTEAFF
cdr3_nt: TGTGCCAGTAGTAGAGGGGGCACTGAAGCTTTCTTT

j_call: TRBJ2-1
v_call: TRBV7-3
d_call: .
clone_size: .
cdr3_aa: CASSLRSTNEQFF
cdr3_nt: TGTGCCAGCAGCTTAAGATCTACCAATGAGCAGTTCTTC

j_call: TRBJ2-1
v_call: TRBV10-3
d_call: TRBD2
clone_size: .
cdr3_aa: CAISPAGGPNNEQFF
cdr3_nt: TGTGCCATCTCTCCGGCGGGAGGGCCAAACAATGAGCAGTTCTTC

j_call: TRBJ1-4
v_call: TRBV6-6
d_call: .
clone_size: .
cdr3_aa: CASSYALGASEKLFF
cdr3_nt: TGTGCCAGCAGTTACGCATTAGGGGCAAGTGAAAAACTGTTTTTT

j_call: TRBJ1-1
v_call: TRBV5-4
d_call: .
clone_size: .
cdr3_aa: CASSLVGSMNTEAFF
cdr3_nt: TGTGCCAGCAGCTTGGTTGGCAGCATGAACACTGAAGCTTTCTTT

j_call: TRBJ1-5
v_call: TRBV6-5
d_call: .
clone_size: few
cdr3_aa: CASSRGVNQPQHF
cdr3_nt: TGTGCCAGCAGCAGAGGGGTAAATCAGCCCCAGCATTTT

j_call: TRBJ2-5
v_call: TRBV20-1
d_call: .
clone_size: .
cdr3_aa: CSAPKGTQYF
cdr3_nt: TGCAGTGCCCCTAAGGGGACCCAGTACTTC

j_call: TRBJ1-5
v_call: TRBV1
d_call: .
clone_size: .
cdr3_aa: CTSSPISGQGANQPQHF
cdr3_nt: TGCACCAGCAGCCCCATCTCGGGTCAGGGCGCCAATCAGCCCCAGCATTTT

j_call: TRBJ2-1
v_call: TRBV7-9
d_call: .
clone_size: .
cdr3_aa: CASSFAGLNEQFF
cdr3_nt: TGTGCCAGCAGCTTCGCCGGCCTCAATGAGCAGTTCTTC

j_call: TRBJ2-7
v_call: TRBV7-2
d_call: .
clone_size: few
cdr3_aa: CASRAPFGTRRPYEQYF
cdr3_nt: TGTGCCAGCAGAGCACCATTCGGGACACGACGCCCCTACGAGCAGTACTTC

j_call: TRBJ2-1
v_call: TRBV19
d_call: TRBD1
clone_size: few
cdr3_aa: CASSTRQGGFRNNEQFF
cdr3_nt: TGTGCCAGTAGTACCCGACAGGGCGGTTTTCGTAACAATGAGCAGTTCTTC

j_call: TRBJ2-5
v_call: TRBV7-2
d_call: .
clone_size: .
cdr3_aa: CASSARQEETQYF
cdr3_nt: TGTGCCAGCAGCGCGCGACAGGAAGAGACCCAGTACTTC

j_call: TRBJ1-5
v_call: TRBV10-3
d_call: .
clone_size: .
cdr3_aa: CAISEVALGRLSNQPQHF
cdr3_nt: TGTGCCATCAGTGAAGTCGCACTCGGCAGACTGAGCAATCAGCCCCAGCATTTT